This T cell receptor beta chain was sequenced for a study of blood T cells in healthy people across ages. General study findings and limits: In long-lived donors, naive CD4+ cell counts and diversity exceeded those of aged donors.

Isolated PBMCs totaled at least 7 million in each sample. With each sample, at least 5.5 micrograms of total RNA were extracted. A J-beta primer mix and a sample-barcoded 5' primer were used in a second PCR of about 7 to 12 cycles. Samples each returned at least 2.5 million CDR3-containing paired-end reads. Each CDR3 protein is one row after TCRdb ran MiXCR on the 5' RACE reads. Among about 730,000 distinct CDR3 sequences listed, approximately 43% were seen once. V dropped 5 bases and J dropped 8; count of bases not matched to a gene: 6. CDR3 length equals 13 residues. Details on this clonotype: As yet, its antigen is unknown.

The TCR sequence derives from a woman aged 55-69 years in good health. The chain employs TRBV12-3 or TRBV12-4 and TRBJ1-2, with TRBD1 matching 9 bases. Material for sequencing was blood. CDR3 sequence reads: CASSPTGGWGYTF. The CDR3 coding sequence is TGTGCCAGCAGTCCAACAGGGGGCTGGGGCTACACCTTC.